This is a list of T cell receptor beta chains from one sample in a study of OX40 agonist ivuxolimab in advanced cancers. Assay used: immunoSEQ multiplex PCR; TCRdb lists only in-frame clones, some missing. Here the sample spans roughly 56,000 clones, roughly 85% being singletons. Sequenced material: CD4+ or CD8+ T cells sorted from blood, taken in a trial of the OX40 agonist ivuxolimab. The receptors come from an adult with an advanced solid tumor such as melanoma, head and neck, liver or kidney cancer. Each CDR3 is given with its conserved first and last residue. D genes are given only for firm matches. Expanded clones get a size class; other rows say once, few or many, or leave the size out.

cdr3_nt cdr3_aa j_call d_call v_call clone_size
TGTGCCAGCAGCACCAAAAGGGGGGCGGTCTACGAGCAGTACTTC CASSTKRGAVYEQYF TRBJ2-7 NA TRBV28 NA
TGTGCCTGGAGTACAGCGCCTAATGAAAAACTGTTTTTT CAWSTAPNEKLFF TRBJ1-4 NA TRBV30 NA
TGTGCCAGCACCCCGAGGGACAGGGGGCTTGAGACCCAGTACTTC CASTPRDRGLETQYF TRBJ2-5 TRBD1 TRBV6-5 NA
TGTGCCAGCAGCAGGGGGAATGAGCAGTTCTTC CASSRGNEQFF TRBJ2-1 NA TRBV5-6 NA
TGCGCCAGCAGCCAAGGAGGGGCAGATACGCAGTATTTT CASSQGGADTQYF TRBJ2-3 NA TRBV5-1 NA
TGTGCCAGTAGTATAGTAGGAGGACAGGGAGAATACGAGCAGTACTTC CASSIVGGQGEYEQYF TRBJ2-7 TRBD1 TRBV19 NA
TGTGCCAGCAGCTTCGGCGGCGGTGAAGCTTTCTTT CASSFGGGEAFF TRBJ1-1 NA TRBV7-2 NA
TGTGCCATCAGTCGACTGGACACAGATACGCAGTATTTT CAISRLDTDTQYF TRBJ2-3 NA TRBV10-3 NA
TGCGCCAGCAGCTTTGAAGCCCCGGGGGAGCAGTACTTC CASSFEAPGEQYF TRBJ2-7 NA TRBV5-1 NA
TGCGCCAGCAGCTTGGGGGGTCAAACAGATACGCAGTATTTT CASSLGGQTDTQYF TRBJ2-3 NA TRBV5-1 NA
TGCGCCAGCAGCCCAGCGGGGGCTAGCACAGATACGCAGTATTTT CASSPAGASTDTQYF TRBJ2-3 TRBD2 TRBV5-1 once
TGCAGCGCTCAGCGGGAGGGCCGCTACAATGAGCAGTTCTTC CSAQREGRYNEQFF TRBJ2-1 TRBD2 TRBV29-1 NA
TGCGCCAGCAGCGAACGGGAGGGGGGGATAGATACGCAGTATTTT CASSEREGGIDTQYF TRBJ2-3 TRBD2 TRBV4-1 NA
TGTGCCAGCAGTGTTAAGCATCAGGGGGAGCAGTACTTC CASSVKHQGEQYF TRBJ2-7 NA TRBV2 NA
TGCGCCAGCAGCTTCCAGCGGGGGGACCGCACAGATACGCAGTATTTT CASSFQRGDRTDTQYF TRBJ2-3 TRBD2 TRBV5-1 NA
TGTGCCACCCTGGGGTATGGCTACACCTTC CATLGYGYTF TRBJ1-2 NA TRBV28 NA
TGTGCCAGCAGCTCACCCCTGCTAGCGGGGGGGCCAGAGACCCAGTACTTC CASSSPLLAGGPETQYF TRBJ2-5 TRBD2 TRBV7-2 NA
TGTGCCAGCAGTTACCGGGTGGACAGCAAAAACATTCAGTACTTC CASSYRVDSKNIQYF TRBJ2-4 NA TRBV6-6 NA
TGTGCCAGCAGCCCGACTGGGGCAGGGACCACCGGGGAGCTGTTTTTT CASSPTGAGTTGELFF TRBJ2-2 NA TRBV5-4 NA
TGTGCCAGCAGCTTTCGGACAGGGGGCGGCGAGCAGTACTTC CASSFRTGGGEQYF TRBJ2-7 TRBD1 TRBV11-2 NA
TGTGCCAGCAGTTTCCTCGAGCCGAGGGAGCAGTACTTC CASSFLEPREQYF TRBJ2-7 NA TRBV28 NA
TGTGCCAGCAGCTTAGTCCGGACCCCCTACGAGCAGTACTTC CASSLVRTPYEQYF TRBJ2-7 NA TRBV11-2 NA
TGTGCCAGCAGCTTGAGTCGGATCTCTTCACCCCTCCACTTT CASSLSRISSPLHF TRBJ1-6 NA TRBV5-5 NA
TGTGCCAGCAGGACGATCAGGGGGCAAAACATTCAGTACTTC CASRTIRGQNIQYF TRBJ2-4 TRBD1 TRBV6-6 NA
TGTGCCAGCAGTTCCTCTACAGGGGCAGCCTACGAGCAGTACTTC CASSSSTGAAYEQYF TRBJ2-7 TRBD1 TRBV7-8 NA
TGTGCCAGTAAGGAGGGAATAGGCTATGGCTACACCTTC CASKEGIGYGYTF TRBJ1-2 NA TRBV19 NA
TGTGCCAGCAGCATCCGGGACAGAAATGAAAAACTGTTTTTT CASSIRDRNEKLFF TRBJ1-4 TRBD1 TRBV7-8 NA
TGTGCCATCAGTGAGGGGGGGAGGGGAGATACGCAGTATTTT CAISEGGRGDTQYF TRBJ2-3 TRBD2 TRBV10-3 NA
TGTGCCAGCAGCCGTGCTGGGACCGAGCGAGCTTTCTTT CASSRAGTERAFF TRBJ1-1 NA TRBV14 NA
TGTGCCAGCAGCGTAGCCAGTGGTGGCTCTGGAAACACCATATATTTT CASSVASGGSGNTIYF TRBJ1-3 NA TRBV9 NA
TGTGCCAGCAGTCTGACCTCCCGCAATTCCCCTCGATCGGAGCAGTTCTTC CASSLTSRNSPRSEQFF TRBJ2-1 NA TRBV27 NA
TGTGCCAGCAGTTCGGGGGGCAACACTGAAGCTTTCTTT CASSSGGNTEAFF TRBJ1-1 NA TRBV6-5 NA